Listed below are T cell receptor beta chains from one sample, sequenced in a study of blood T cell repertoires in COVID-19. The assay was immunoSEQ multiplex PCR, and TCRdb's table has in-frame clones only and misses some. Of some 100,000 clones listed, about 86% are singletons. Sequencing was carried out using PBMCs or T cells enriched from blood (not recorded which). The receptors here all came from a woman in her fifties or sixties who had recovered from COVID-19. The conserved cysteine and the conserved F or W are not part of the CDR3 here. The D gene is left open where the match is weak. Some rows have no size entry. The others give once, few or many, or a class for an expanded clone.

TRBD1	TRBJ1-3	TRBV19	NA	ASRQGLSGNTIY
NA	TRBJ1-4	TRBV5-6	NA	ASSLSGKVTNEKLF
TRBD1	TRBJ2-7	TRBV28	once	ASSLWAGGEQY
TRBD1	TRBJ1-1	TRBV2	few	ASSGAGQGTEAF
TRBD1	TRBJ2-1	TRBV19	NA	ASSPTLTTGGNEQF
TRBD1	TRBJ1-1	TRBV28	NA	ASRGVLQGPKNTEAF
TRBD2	TRBJ2-3	TRBV14	NA	ASSLAGERTDTQY
NA	TRBJ2-5	TRBV5-3	NA	ARSLVYRQACY
NA	TRBJ1-6	TRBV2	NA	ASSVGSSYNSPLH
TRBD1	TRBJ2-1	TRBV5-1	few	ASSLGTGDPDNEQF
TRBD1	TRBJ1-2	TRBV10-3	NA	AISELGTANYGYT
NA	TRBJ2-7	TRBV5-1	NA	ASSLRRGWEQY
NA	TRBJ1-4	TRBV10-2	NA	ASSNWRELF
NA	TRBJ2-7	TRBV2	NA	ASSYLTSGYEQY
TRBD1	TRBJ1-1	TRBV3-1/TRBV3-2	NA	ASSNRGLTEAF
TRBD2	TRBJ2-7	TRBV6-1	NA	ASSEASGSSYEQY
NA	TRBJ2-3	TRBV7-9	NA	ASSPKAQTSLGTDTQY
TRBD1	TRBJ1-6	TRBV18	NA	ASSQKTSGTGPNSPLH
TRBD1	TRBJ2-3	TRBV12-5	NA	ASGLAGTGGADTQY
TRBD1	TRBJ2-2	TRBV19	NA	ASGGTGGPGELF
NA	TRBJ2-7	TRBV5-4	NA	ASSPSDGSPVEQY
NA	TRBJ1-2	TRBV18	NA	ASSPPLLDRNYGYT
TRBD1	TRBJ1-2	TRBV12-5	once	ASGQGKGNYGYT
NA	TRBJ1-5	TRBV6-5	NA	ASSQTVLYQPQH
NA	TRBJ1-1	TRBV7-9	NA	ASSGTTGLNTEAF
NA	TRBJ2-7	TRBV19	NA	ATLNPLSYEQY
NA	TRBJ1-4	TRBV27	NA	ASSLTAPSGANEKLF
NA	TRBJ2-2	TRBV10-2	many	ASSESRAGELF
TRBD1	TRBJ1-1	TRBV5-1	NA	ASSLGGTENSEAF
NA	TRBJ2-2	TRBV27	NA	ASSLRQVLVPGELF
NA	TRBJ2-4	TRBV12-2	NA	ASRLDGGADKNIQY
TRBD1	TRBJ2-7	TRBV6-5	NA	ASRGGQGRLSEQY
NA	TRBJ2-2	TRBV6-5	NA	ASSHSGELF
TRBD2	TRBJ2-3	TRBV5-4	NA	ASSSLRTGGPQDTQY
TRBD2	TRBJ2-1	TRBV29-1	NA	SAGREGNEQF
TRBD1	TRBJ2-7	TRBV28	NA	ASGWRDRAYEQY
TRBD2	TRBJ2-7	TRBV5-4	NA	ASSLEGLANYEQY
TRBD1	TRBJ1-2	TRBV4-2	NA	ASSPTGQGSNYGYT
NA	TRBJ2-5	TRBV24-1	NA	ATSDTQETQY
NA	TRBJ2-7	TRBV5-1	NA	ASSPRAGSSYEQY
NA	TRBJ1-1	TRBV27	NA	ASSLTAPRGSTEAF
NA	TRBJ2-7	TRBV21-1	few	ASRGPRDRRPSEQY